This TCR beta chain is drawn from a study of early T cells in non-severe SARS-CoV-2 infection. Overall study findings and caveats: Matching against VDJdb likely underestimated virus-specific expansions, favoring anti-spike CD8.

In TCRdb, the 5' RACE reads were re-called with MiXCR into one record per CDR3 protein. Altogether about 64,000 distinct CDR3 sequences are present, about 12% being singletons, with the ten largest covering 4% to 5%. This clonotype was seen more than once but under ten times. Its target is unknown. The clonotype originates from an adult who was a healthcare worker with PCR-confirmed SARS-CoV-2 infection or an uninfected control (not recorded which). The sequenced material came from whole blood.

CDR3 in amino acids: CSAPPSGGAGLETQYF. CDR3 coding DNA: TGCAGTGCGCCCCCCTCTGGCGGGGCTGGCTTGGAGACCCAGTACTTC. This chain links TRBV20-1 with TRBJ2-5; TRBD2 is a possible D gene (6 bases). Germline V gene data show CDR1 as DFQATT and CDR2 as SNEGSKA (reference sequence). V was shortened by 6 bases and J by 5 bases, with 25 bases between the two germline ends. This CDR3 has 16 amino acids.